One sample yielded the 20 T cell receptor beta chains listed below, sequenced in a study of T cells after yellow fever vaccination (dated by TCRdb to between 2018 and 2021). The library was generated by 5' RACE. Instrument on record: Illumina HiSeq 2500. In-frame beta chains were kept once TCRdb had trimmed the public reads at Q25 with fastp and called clones with MiXCR. For every CDR3 protein sequence, its rows merge into one entry that carries the most common genes and DNA. The sample table lists about 74,000 distinct CDR3 sequences, 7.1% of them with a count of one. Of the sample, around a third is held by the ten largest clones. This specimen's treatment or condition label, per the study, means: live attenuated yellow fever vaccine strain. Source: CD8+ T cells sorted from PBMCs, taken less than 6 days after the first yellow fever vaccination. These receptors all come from a man younger than 35 who received the YFV17D yellow fever vaccine.

This clonotype was recorded at least ten times. The chain joins TRBV6-5 to TRBJ1-2; weak D call: TRBD1 (6 bases). Trimming took 0 bases from V and 3 from J, leaving 11 bases between them. The CDR3 consists of 15 residues. Germline CDR1 and CDR2: MNHEY and SVGAGI. The CDR3 protein is CASSYSPGGDYGYTF. DNA of the CDR3: TGTGCCAGCAGTTACTCTCCCGGGGGCGACTATGGCTACACCTTC.

This clonotype was found many times. The gene calls are TRBV20-1 and TRBJ2-1, with unresolved D. V lost 6 bases, J lost 3 bases, and 15 bases lay in between. CDR1 DFQATT and CDR2 SNEGSKA come from the germline V gene (reference sequence). CDR3 length: 14 residues. The CDR3 coding sequence is TGCAGTGCCTCGTCGACTTTCGACTACAATGAGCAGTTCTTC. Translating it yields CSASSTFDYNEQFF.

At least ten counts were recorded for this clonotype. The chain employs TRBV9 and TRBJ1-2, with no clear D. The germline V gene encodes CDR1 SGDLS and CDR2 YYNGEE. The CDR3 loop spans 13 amino acids. V was pared by 1 base and J by 1 base, with 5 bases between. Written as DNA, the CDR3 is TGTGCCAGCAGCGTACGGGATAACTATGGCTACACCTTC. Translation gives CASSVRDNYGYTF.

This clonotype appeared a few times. The genes are TRBV6-2 or TRBV6-3 and TRBJ2-7; D not resolved. Germline V gene lookup returns CDR1 MNHEY and CDR2 SVGEGT. The CDR3 runs 11 residues. Trimming left V 5 bases short and J 2 bases short, with 4 bases between. The CDR3 DNA follows: TGTGCCAGCAGTACCGCCTACGAGCAGTACTTC. Its translation is CASSTAYEQYF.

At least ten counts were recorded for this clonotype. The chain links TRBV10-3 to TRBJ1-2; TRBD1 might be the D (5 bases). Germline V gene sequence: CDR1 ENHRY, CDR2 SYGVKD. The CDR3 length is 15 residues. V gave up 0 bases and J gave up 8 bases, with 16 bases separating them. The CDR3 loop is CAISESPLGGVGYTF. The CDR3 nucleotides are TGTGCCATCAGTGAGTCCCCCCTGGGAGGGGTCGGCTACACCTTC.

This clonotype was seen many times. The chain employs TRBV12-5 and TRBJ2-3, with D tentatively TRBD2 (5 bases). This CDR3 has 17 residues. The V end lost 3 bases, the J end lost 5 bases, and 21 bases lay between the germline ends. Germline CDR1 and CDR2: LGHNT and FRNRAP. This CDR3 reads CASGFGPRLLAGDTQYF. CDR3 bases: TGTGCTAGTGGTTTTGGACCCCGACTACTCGCAGGAGATACGCAGTATTTT.

This chain uses TRBV18 with TRBJ1-6, with a weak D call TRBD1 (5 bases). V was shortened by 2 bases and J by 7 bases, with 15 bases between the two germline ends. The CDR3 is 16 residues long. CDR1 and CDR2 from the germline V gene are KGHSH and LQKENI. CDR3 amino acids: CASSPFVEGTNSPLHF. As DNA, the CDR3 is TGTGCCAGCTCACCATTCGTGGAGGGGACCAATTCACCCCTCCACTTT. Looking up the rest from reference TRBV18 and TRBJ1-6 gives the full variable domain: NAGVMQNPRHLVRRRGQEARLRCSPMKGHSHVYWYRQLPEEGLKFMVYLQKENIIDESGMPKERFSAEFPKEGPSILRIQQVVRGDSAAYFCASSPFVEGTNSPLHFGNGTRLTVT.

This clonotype was recorded a few times. This chain uses TRBV4-2 with TRBJ2-5; D is undetermined. The germline V and J ends were trimmed by 4 bases and 3 bases, with 9 bases remaining between them. In germline, CDR1 is LGHNA, CDR2 YNFKEQ. The length of the CDR3 is 13 residues. CDR3 region: CASSPENEETQYF. The CDR3 bases are TGTGCCAGCAGCCCGGAAAATGAAGAGACCCAGTACTTC.

This clonotype came up a few times. The V gene is TRBV6-1, the J gene TRBJ1-2; 7 bases fit TRBD1. CDR3 length equals 13 residues. CDR1 and CDR2 (germline): MNHNS, SASEGT. With 3 bases clipped from V and 6 bases from J, the junction kept 4 bases outside the gene matches. In nucleotides, the CDR3 is TGTGCCAGCAGTGATACAGGGGTTCATGGCTACACCTTC. This sequence encodes CASSDTGVHGYTF.

This clonotype was counted at least ten times. The chain recombines TRBV7-9 with TRBJ1-4; D gene uncertain. Germline assignment: CDR1 SEHNR and CDR2 FQNEAQ (reference sequence). With 3 bases removed from V and 8 bases from J, the gap between germline ends came to 10 bases. The length of the CDR3 is 13 residues. Written as DNA, the CDR3 is TGTGCCAGCAGCTTTGCGAACCAAGAAAAACTGTTTTTT. Its translation: CASSFANQEKLFF.

V usage is TRBV4-3 and J usage is TRBJ2-2, with 9 bases identical to TRBD2. CDR3 length: 18 amino acids. The J segment lost 7 bases and the V segment lost 1 base, leaving 13 bases of the junction unmatched. Germline CDR1 reads LGHNA; CDR2 reads YSLEER. CDR3 coding DNA: TGCGCCAGCAGCCAAGGCTACGGTAGCGGGGGCTGGCTCGGGGAGCTGTTTTTT. This translates into CASSQGYGSGGWLGELFF.

V usage is TRBV4-3 and J usage is TRBJ1-4, with D unresolved. The germline V gene encodes CDR1 LGHNA and CDR2 YSLEER. CDR3 length equals 17 residues. The V and J ends lost 1 base and 3 bases respectively, with 15 bases between them. CDR3 sequence (DNA): TGCGCCAGCAGCCAAGTGTTTAGCGATCTTGCTAATGAAAAACTGTTTTTT. Its translation: CASSQVFSDLANEKLFF.

V usage is TRBV5-4 and J usage is TRBJ2-3; 7 bases are shared with TRBD2. CDR3 length equals 17 residues. The germline gives CDR1 SGHNT, CDR2 YYREEE (reference sequence). With 4 bases clipped from V and 5 bases from J, the junction kept 16 bases outside the gene matches. CDR3 in DNA: TGTGCCAGCAGCCCGGAGGTCTCCTGGGGGGGTGGAGATACGCAGTATTTT. This codes for CASSPEVSWGGGDTQYF.

The V and J genes are TRBV4-3 and TRBJ2-5; maybe TRBD1 (5 bases). V lost 4 bases and J 4 bases, leaving 19 bases between the germline ends. This CDR3 comprises 16 residues. The germline V gene has CDR1 LGHNA and CDR2 YSLEER. This CDR3 reads CASSLQASRARETQYF. In DNA, the CDR3 is TGCGCCAGCAGCCTACAAGCCAGCAGGGCTCGAGAGACCCAGTACTTC.

This clonotype came up a few times. The chain is built from TRBV11-3 and TRBJ2-6, with a possible D match to TRBD1 (5 bases). Germline loops: CDR1 SGHNT, CDR2 YENEEA. This CDR3 is 15 amino acids long. Trimming took 1 base from V and 4 from J, leaving 8 bases between them. The CDR3 nucleotides read TGTGCCAGCAGCTTAGGGGGCTCCGGGGCCAACGTCCTGACTTTC. Encoded protein: CASSLGGSGANVLTF.

Only one count was recorded for this clonotype. The V gene is TRBV16, the J gene TRBJ1-4, with 11 bases identical to TRBD1. CDR3 length equals 17 residues. The germline V gene encodes CDR1 KGHSY and CDR2 FQNENV. Trimming cost V 8 bases and J 3 bases; bases outside gene matches: 11. The CDR3 DNA follows: TGTGCCAGCGGCTCCAAGGACAGGGGGCTTTCTAATGAAAAACTGTTTTTT. This encodes CASGSKDRGLSNEKLFF.

About this clonotype: Germline and junction disagree at one end, which may indicate a read error. This rearrangement joins TRBV19 to TRBJ2-7; perhaps D is TRBD1 or TRBD2 (5 bases each). CDR1 LNHDA and CDR2 SQIVND come from the germline V gene (reference sequence). This CDR3 is 15 amino acids long. CDR3: CAGSIFHSGAREQYF. The CDR3 DNA reads TGTGCCGGTAGTATATTCCACTCCGGGGCGCGAGAGCAGTACTTC. Full variable domain (outside the CDR3, taken from reference TRBV19 and TRBJ2-7): DGGITQSPKYLFRKEGQNVTLSCEQNLNHDAMYWYRQDPGQGLRLIYYSQIVNDFQKGDIAEGYSVSREKKESFPLTVTSAQKNPTAFYLCAGSIFHSGAREQYFGPGTRLTVT.

This clonotype has ten or more counts. J is TRBJ2-1 and V is TRBV29-1; D unclear. CDR3 length: 15 amino acids. Trimming left V 3 bases short and J 2 bases short, with 14 bases between. CDR1 is SQVTM and CDR2 is ANQGSEA in the germline V gene. The CDR3 sequence: CSVEGKWPTYNEQFF. DNA for the CDR3: TGCAGCGTTGAGGGGAAGTGGCCCACCTACAATGAGCAGTTCTTC.

This clonotype occurred many times. The genes are TRBV20-1 and TRBJ1-5, with TRBD1 as a possible D gene (6 bases). Trimming took 1 base from V and 4 from J, leaving 11 bases between them. The CDR3 extends over 14 amino acids. Germline V lookup: CDR1 DFQATT, CDR2 SNEGSKA (reference sequence). CDR3 coding DNA: TGCAGTGCTAGAGCCCTCCAGGGGAATCAGCCCCAGCATTTT. Residues: CSARALQGNQPQHF.

This clonotype was found a few times. The chain employs TRBV29-1 and TRBJ2-2, with 7 bases aligning to TRBD2. Trimming cost V 7 bases and J 2 bases; bases outside gene matches: 4. The CDR3 runs to 13 residues. The germline CDR1 and CDR2 sequences are SQVTM and ANQGSEA. The CDR3 spells CSAREGNTGELFF. The DNA for the CDR3 is TGCAGCGCCAGGGAGGGAAACACCGGGGAGCTGTTTTTT.